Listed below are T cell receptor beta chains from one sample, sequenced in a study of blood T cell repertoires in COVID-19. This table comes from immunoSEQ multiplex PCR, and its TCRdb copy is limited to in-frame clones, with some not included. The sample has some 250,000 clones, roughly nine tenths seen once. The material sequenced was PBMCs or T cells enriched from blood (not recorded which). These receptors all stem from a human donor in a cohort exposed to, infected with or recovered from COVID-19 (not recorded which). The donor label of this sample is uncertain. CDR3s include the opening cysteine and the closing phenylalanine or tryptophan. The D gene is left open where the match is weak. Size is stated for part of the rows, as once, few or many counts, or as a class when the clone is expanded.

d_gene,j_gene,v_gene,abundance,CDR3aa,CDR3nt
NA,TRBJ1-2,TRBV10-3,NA,CAISERVEQHGYTF,TGTGCCATCAGTGAGAGAGTAGAACAGCATGGCTACACCTTC
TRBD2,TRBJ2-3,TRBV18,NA,CASSPNLAGEDTQYF,TGTGCCAGCTCACCAAACCTAGCGGGGGAAGATACGCAGTATTTT
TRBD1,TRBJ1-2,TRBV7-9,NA,CASSLVGQDGYTF,TGTGCCAGCAGCTTAGTGGGACAGGATGGCTACACCTTC
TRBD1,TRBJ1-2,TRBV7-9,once,CASSYLDRGGDYGYTF,TGTGCCAGCAGCTACCTGGACAGGGGAGGTGACTATGGCTACACCTTC
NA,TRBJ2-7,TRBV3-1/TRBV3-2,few,CASSQTGVYEQYF,TGTGCCAGCAGCCAAACAGGAGTCTACGAGCAGTACTTC
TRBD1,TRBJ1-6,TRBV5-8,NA,CASSWTGGANNSPLHF,TGTGCCAGCAGTTGGACAGGGGGCGCAAATAATTCACCCCTCCACTTT
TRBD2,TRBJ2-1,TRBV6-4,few,CASSVGGGGSYNEQFF,TGTGCCAGCAGTGTAGGCGGCGGGGGGTCCTACAATGAGCAGTTCTTC
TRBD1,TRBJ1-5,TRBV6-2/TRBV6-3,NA,CASSPRGQGANQPQHF,TGTGCCAGCAGCCCCAGGGGACAGGGGGCGAATCAGCCCCAGCATTTT
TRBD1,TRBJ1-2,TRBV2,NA,CASRRDRVYGYTF,TGTGCCAGCAGGAGGGACAGGGTTTATGGCTACACCTTC
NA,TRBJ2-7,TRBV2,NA,CASSDGYEQYF,TGTGCCAGCAGTGACGGCTACGAGCAGTACTTC
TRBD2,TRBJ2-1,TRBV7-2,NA,CASTLSGGRRSEQFF,TGTGCCAGCACCCTTAGCGGGGGGCGTAGAAGTGAGCAGTTCTTC
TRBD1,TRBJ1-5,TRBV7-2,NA,CASSLAKGTGNQPQHF,TGTGCCAGCAGCTTAGCGAAAGGGACAGGGAATCAGCCCCAGCATTTT
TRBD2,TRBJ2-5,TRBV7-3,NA,CASGTSGGAAETQYF,TGTGCCAGTGGGACTAGCGGGGGGGCCGCAGAGACCCAGTACTTC
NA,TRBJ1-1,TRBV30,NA,CAWSDVGLEAFF,TGTGCCTGGAGTGATGTGGGCCTTGAAGCTTTCTTT
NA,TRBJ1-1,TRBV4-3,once,CASVGGEPTEAFF,TGCGCCAGCGTCGGAGGGGAACCAACTGAAGCTTTCTTT
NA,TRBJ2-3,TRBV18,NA,CASSPQPDTQYF,TGTGCCAGCTCACCACAGCCAGATACGCAGTATTTT
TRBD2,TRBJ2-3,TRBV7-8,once,CASSLEFLAGITDTQYF,TGTGCCAGCAGCTTAGAGTTCCTAGCGGGGATCACAGATACGCAGTATTTT
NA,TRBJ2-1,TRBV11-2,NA,CASSRDLTYNEQFF,TGTGCCAGCAGCCGGGACTTAACCTACAATGAGCAGTTCTTC
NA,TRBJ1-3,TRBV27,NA,CASSSSLDPGNTIYF,TGTGCCAGCAGTTCTTCTTTAGATCCTGGAAACACCATATATTTT
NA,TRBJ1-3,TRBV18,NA,CASSPRIRLSDSGNTIYF,TGTGCCAGCTCACCACGAATCCGGTTGTCCGACTCTGGAAACACCATATATTTT
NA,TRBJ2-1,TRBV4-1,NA,CASSLSGAYNEQFF,TGCGCCAGCAGCCTCTCCGGGGCCTACAATGAGCAGTTCTTC
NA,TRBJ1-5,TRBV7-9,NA,CASSSGEGPQHF,TGTGCCAGCAGCTCAGGGGAGGGGCCCCAGCATTTT
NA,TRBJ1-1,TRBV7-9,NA,CASSPGGAFF,TGTGCCAGCAGCCCGGGGGGAGCTTTCTTT
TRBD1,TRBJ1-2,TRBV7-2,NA,CASSLSGGPTDNYGYTF,TGTGCCAGCAGCCTTTCAGGGGGCCCCACCGATAACTATGGCTACACCTTC
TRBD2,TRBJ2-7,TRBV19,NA,CASSTSLAGAAYEQYF,TGTGCCAGTAGTACATCACTAGCGGGGGCCGCCTACGAGCAGTACTTC
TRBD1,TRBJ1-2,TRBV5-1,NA,CASSLAGTGAGYTF,TGCGCCAGCAGCTTAGCCGGGACAGGGGCTGGCTACACCTTC
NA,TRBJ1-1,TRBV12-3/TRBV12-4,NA,CASSLQLSEAFF,TGTGCCAGCAGTTTACAGTTATCCGAAGCTTTCTTT
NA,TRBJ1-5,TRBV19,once,CASSMDGQGGNQPQHF,TGTGCCAGTAGTATGGACGGCCAGGGCGGCAATCAGCCCCAGCATTTT
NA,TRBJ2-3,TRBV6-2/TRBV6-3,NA,CASSPAAGASTDTQYF,TGTGCCAGCAGCCCTGCGGCGGGGGCCAGCACAGATACGCAGTATTTT
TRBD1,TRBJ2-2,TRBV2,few,CASSWGTGNTGELFF,TGTGCCAGCAGTTGGGGGACAGGGAACACCGGGGAGCTGTTTTTT
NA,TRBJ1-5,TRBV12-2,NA,CASGPRDTSLTNQPQHF,TGTGCAAGTGGCCCCCGGGACACCTCGTTAACTAATCAGCCCCAGCATTTT
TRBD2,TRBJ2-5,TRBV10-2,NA,CASSESLGGTSQETQYF,TGCGCCAGCAGTGAATCTCTGGGGGGGACCTCCCAAGAGACCCAGTACTTC
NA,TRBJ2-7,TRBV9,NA,CASSVGIGNTKYF,NA
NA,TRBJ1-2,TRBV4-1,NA,CASSQPRARAGGYTF,TGCGCCAGCAGCCAACCCCGGGCGAGGGCCGGAGGCTACACCTTC
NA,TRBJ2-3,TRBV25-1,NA,CASSGGERTDTQYF,TGTGCCTCCTCGGGGGGCGAGAGGACAGATACGCAGTATTTT
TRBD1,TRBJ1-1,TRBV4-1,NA,CASSQAGRGQGTEAFF,TGCGCCAGCAGCCAAGCCGGCAGGGGGCAGGGCACTGAAGCTTTCTTT
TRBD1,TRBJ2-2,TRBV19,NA,CASSTGTVNTGELFF,TGTGCCAGTAGTACCGGGACAGTGAACACCGGGGAGCTGTTTTTT
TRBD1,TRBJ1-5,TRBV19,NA,CASRSGGQPQHF,TGTGCCAGTAGATCAGGGGGGCAGCCCCAGCATTTT
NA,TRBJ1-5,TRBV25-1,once,CASSGPGLNSNQPQHF,TGTGCCAGCAGTGGACCGGGACTCAATAGCAATCAGCCCCAGCATTTT
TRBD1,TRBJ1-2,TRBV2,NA,CASTGDREASYGYTF,TGTGCCAGCACCGGGGACAGGGAGGCGAGCTATGGCTACACCTTC
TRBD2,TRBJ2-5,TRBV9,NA,CASSVGTSGAQETQYF,TGTGCCAGCAGCGTAGGGACTAGCGGGGCTCAAGAGACCCAGTACTTC
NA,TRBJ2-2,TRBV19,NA,CASTGRTGFTGELFF,TGTGCCAGTACCGGGAGGACAGGGTTCACCGGGGAGCTGTTTTTT
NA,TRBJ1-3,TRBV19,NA,CASSFATGGNTIYF,TGTGCCAGTAGTTTTGCGACGGGAGGAAACACCATATATTTT
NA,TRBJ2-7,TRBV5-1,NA,CASSLEGNDEQYF,TGCGCCAGCAGCTTGGAGGGGAACGACGAGCAGTACTTC